The 5 T cell receptor beta chains given below trace back to one sample, sequenced in a study of shared T cell receptors in the human thymus. The method was immunoSEQ multiplex PCR; TCRdb's version includes in-frame clones alone and lacks a portion of them. This table holds 640,000 or so clones, about 89% found once. The same data also went into a second study, on human thymus T cells.

Sequencing was done on a sample of thymocytes. These TCRs come from a boy younger than two with a congenital heart defect.

Only one count was recorded for this clone. This sequence joins TRBV6-5 and TRBJ2-3; D is ambiguous. Germline assignment: CDR1 MNHEY and CDR2 SVGAGI. The CDR3 covers 16 residues. Trimming left V 4 bases short and J 4 bases short, with 18 bases between. CDR3 nucleotides: TGTGCCAGCAGTTCCCGTGTGTGGCCATTGTCAGATACGCAGTATTTT. Translated: CASSSRVWPLSDTQYF.

The chain employs TRBV5-1 and TRBJ2-1; D might be TRBD2 (5 bases). This CDR3 spans 15 amino acids. Trimming took 1 base from V and 0 from J, leaving 8 bases between them. CDR1 is SGHRS, CDR2 YFSETQ, per germline. The CDR3 DNA reads TGCGCCAGCAGCTTGTTGAGGGACTCCTACAATGAGCAGTTCTTC. Encoded protein: CASSLLRDSYNEQFF.

The chain uses TRBV15 and TRBJ1-1, with D tentatively TRBD1 (5 bases). Trimming took off 0 bases at V and 4 bases at J, with 12 bases between the two ends. The CDR3 is 15 amino acids. Germline V lookup: CDR1 LNHNV, CDR2 YYDKDF (reference sequence). The CDR3 DNA sequence: TGTGCCACCAGCAGAGAGGAGGGGATTATCACTGAAGCTTTCTTT. It specifies CATSREEGIITEAFF.

The V call is TRBV7-6, the J call TRBJ1-2; the D gene is possibly TRBD1 (5 bases). The germline V gene has CDR1 SGHVS and CDR2 FNYEAQ. V was pared by 1 base and J by 6 bases, with 12 bases between. The CDR3 loop spans 14 amino acids. CDR3 in amino acids: CASSLEAGGNGYTF. The CDR3 coding sequence is TGTGCCAGCAGCTTAGAGGCTGGGGGGAATGGCTACACCTTC.

The genes are TRBV5-1 and TRBJ1-4, with 7 bases matching TRBD1. V shed 0 bases and J 3 bases; nucleotides not matched to a gene: 5. Germline CDR1 is SGHRS and CDR2 is YFSETQ. The CDR3 is made up of 16 amino acids. CDR3 nucleotides: TGCGCCAGCAGCTTGGCAGGGGGACAACCTAATGAAAAACTGTTTTTT. This encodes CASSLAGGQPNEKLFF.